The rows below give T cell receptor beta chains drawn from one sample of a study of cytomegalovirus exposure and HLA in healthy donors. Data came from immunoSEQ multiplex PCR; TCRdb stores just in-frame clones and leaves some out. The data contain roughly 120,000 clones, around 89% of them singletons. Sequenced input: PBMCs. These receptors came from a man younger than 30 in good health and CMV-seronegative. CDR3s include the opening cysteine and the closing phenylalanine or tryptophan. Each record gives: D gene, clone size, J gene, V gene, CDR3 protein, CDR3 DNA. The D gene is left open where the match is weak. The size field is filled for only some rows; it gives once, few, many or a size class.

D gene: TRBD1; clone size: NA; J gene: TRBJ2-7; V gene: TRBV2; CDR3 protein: CASSESWDRAGYEQYF; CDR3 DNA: TGTGCCAGCAGTGAATCCTGGGACAGGGCCGGCTACGAGCAGTACTTC
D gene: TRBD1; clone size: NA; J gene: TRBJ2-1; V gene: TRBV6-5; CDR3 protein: CASSIDREDYNEQFF; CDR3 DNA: TGTGCCAGCAGCATAGACAGGGAAGATTACAATGAGCAGTTCTTC
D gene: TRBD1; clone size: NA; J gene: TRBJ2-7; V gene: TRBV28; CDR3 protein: CASSGTVSYEQYF; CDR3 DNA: TGTGCCAGCAGTGGGACAGTTTCCTACGAGCAGTACTTC
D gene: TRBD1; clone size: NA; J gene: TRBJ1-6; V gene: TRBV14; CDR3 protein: CASSQSTGMYSPLHF; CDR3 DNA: TGTGCCAGCAGTCAATCGACAGGGATGTATTCACCCCTCCACTTT
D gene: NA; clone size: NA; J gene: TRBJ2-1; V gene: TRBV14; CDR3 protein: CASSPYDRLNNEQFF; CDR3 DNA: TGTGCCAGCAGCCCTTATGACAGGTTAAACAATGAGCAGTTCTTC
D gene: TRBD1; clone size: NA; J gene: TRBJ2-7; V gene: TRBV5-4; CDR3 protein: CASSKPGQGFSYEQYF; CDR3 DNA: TGTGCCAGCAGCAAACCGGGACAGGGTTTTTCCTACGAGCAGTACTTC
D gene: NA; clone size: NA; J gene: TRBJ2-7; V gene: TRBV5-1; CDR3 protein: CASSLTTTRGGEQYF; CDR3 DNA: TGCGCCAGCAGCTTAACCACTACCAGAGGAGGCGAGCAGTACTTC
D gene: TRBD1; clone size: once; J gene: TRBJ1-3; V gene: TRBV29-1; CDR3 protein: CSVEEWSGGKGNTIYF; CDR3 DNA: TGCAGCGTTGAAGAATGGTCAGGGGGCAAGGGAAACACCATATATTTT
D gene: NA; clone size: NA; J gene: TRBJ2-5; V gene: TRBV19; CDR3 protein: CASSAGLGTVQETQYF; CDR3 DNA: TGTGCCAGTAGTGCGGGACTCGGGACAGTTCAAGAGACCCAGTACTTC
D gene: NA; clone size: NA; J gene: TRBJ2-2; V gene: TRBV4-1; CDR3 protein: CASSHAGTSYGELFF; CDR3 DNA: TGCGCCAGCAGCCATGCCGGGACATCCTACGGGGAGCTGTTTTTT
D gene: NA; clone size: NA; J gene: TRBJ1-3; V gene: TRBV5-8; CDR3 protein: CASSLANTIYF; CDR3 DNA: TGTGCCAGCAGCTTGGCGAACACCATATATTTT
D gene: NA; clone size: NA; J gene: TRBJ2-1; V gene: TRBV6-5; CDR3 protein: CASSYDSPYNEQFF; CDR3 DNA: TGTGCCAGCAGTTACGACAGTCCCTACAATGAGCAGTTCTTC
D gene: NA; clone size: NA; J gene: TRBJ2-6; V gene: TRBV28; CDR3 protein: CASTNRGPGANVLTF; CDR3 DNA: TGTGCCAGCACCAATAGGGGTCCTGGGGCCAACGTCCTGACTTTC
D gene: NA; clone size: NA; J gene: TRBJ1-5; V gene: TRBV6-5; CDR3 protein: CASSYDNLQPQHF; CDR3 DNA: TGTGCCAGCAGTTACGACAATCTTCAGCCCCAGCATTTT
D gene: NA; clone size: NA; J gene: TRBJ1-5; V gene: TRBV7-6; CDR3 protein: CASSLETNQPQHF; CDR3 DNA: TGTGCCAGCAGCTTAGAGACTAATCAGCCCCAGCATTTT
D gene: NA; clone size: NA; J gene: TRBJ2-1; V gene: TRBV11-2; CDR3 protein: CASSLTGRWGLTYNEQFF; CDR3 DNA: TGTGCCAGCAGCTTAACGGGTCGGTGGGGACTTACCTACAATGAGCAGTTCTTC
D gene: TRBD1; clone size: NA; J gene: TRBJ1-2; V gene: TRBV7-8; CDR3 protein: CASSPSGQGYGYTF; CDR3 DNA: TGTGCCAGCAGCCCATCTGGACAGGGCTATGGCTACACCTTC
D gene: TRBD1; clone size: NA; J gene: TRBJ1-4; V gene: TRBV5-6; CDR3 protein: CASSLRTGSDEKLFF; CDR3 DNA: TGTGCCAGCAGCCTGAGGACAGGGTCAGATGAAAAACTGTTTTTT
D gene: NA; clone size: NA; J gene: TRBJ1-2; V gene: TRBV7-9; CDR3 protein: CASSLIRLTGRENNYGYTF; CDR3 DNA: TGTGCCAGCAGCTTAATACGGCTCACTGGACGGGAAAATAACTATGGCTACACCTTC
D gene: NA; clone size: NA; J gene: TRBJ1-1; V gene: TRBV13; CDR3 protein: CASSFNSLLNTEAFF; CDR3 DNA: TGTGCCAGCAGCTTTAACAGCCTCCTGAACACTGAAGCTTTCTTT
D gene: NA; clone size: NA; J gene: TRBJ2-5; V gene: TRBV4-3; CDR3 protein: CASSQDNGGGRTQYF; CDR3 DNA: TGCGCCAGCAGCCAAGATAATGGGGGGGGCAGGACCCAGTACTTC
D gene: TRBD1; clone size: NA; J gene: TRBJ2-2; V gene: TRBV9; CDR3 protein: CASSGQGGITGELFF; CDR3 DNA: TGTGCCAGCAGCGGACAGGGGGGGATCACCGGGGAGCTGTTTTTT
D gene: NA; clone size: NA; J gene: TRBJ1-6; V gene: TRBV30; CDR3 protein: CAWSLGGNSPLHF; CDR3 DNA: TGTGCCTGGAGTCTGGGGGGGAATTCACCCCTCCACTTT
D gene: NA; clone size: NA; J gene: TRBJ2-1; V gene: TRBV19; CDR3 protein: CASGQSSYNEQFF; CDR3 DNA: TGTGCCTCTGGACAGAGCTCCTACAATGAGCAGTTCTTC
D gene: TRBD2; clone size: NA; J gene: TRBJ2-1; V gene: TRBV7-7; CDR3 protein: CASSLRSGDYNEQFF; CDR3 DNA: TGTGCCAGCAGCCTGCGGAGCGGGGACTACAATGAGCAGTTCTTC
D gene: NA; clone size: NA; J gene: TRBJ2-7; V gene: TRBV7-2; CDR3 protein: CASSDHRNLAYEQYF; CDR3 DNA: TGTGCCAGCAGCGATCACAGGAATTTAGCCTACGAGCAGTACTTC
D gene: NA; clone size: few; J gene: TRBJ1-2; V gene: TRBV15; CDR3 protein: CATSRDGPAAGWYGYTF; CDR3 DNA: TGTGCCACCAGCAGAGATGGCCCAGCGGCAGGCTGGTATGGCTACACCTTC
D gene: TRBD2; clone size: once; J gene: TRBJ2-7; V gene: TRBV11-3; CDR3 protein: CASSLSSGDHYF; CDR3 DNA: TGTGCCAGCAGCTTATCTAGCGGGGATCACTACTTC
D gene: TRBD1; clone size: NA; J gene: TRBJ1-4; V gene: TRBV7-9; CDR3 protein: CASSLAGWTGNEKLFF; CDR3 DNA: TGTGCCAGCAGCTTAGCCGGATGGACAGGGAATGAAAAACTGTTTTTT
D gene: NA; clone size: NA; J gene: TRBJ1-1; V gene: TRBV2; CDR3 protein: CASSGRLLKDTEAFF; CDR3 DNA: TGTGCCAGCAGTGGTCGACTGCTCAAGGACACTGAAGCTTTCTTT
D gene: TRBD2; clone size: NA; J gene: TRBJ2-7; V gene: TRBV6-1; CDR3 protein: CASSEPALAGSTYEQYF; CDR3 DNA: TGTGCCAGCAGTGAACCTGCCTTAGCGGGGTCTACCTACGAGCAGTACTTC
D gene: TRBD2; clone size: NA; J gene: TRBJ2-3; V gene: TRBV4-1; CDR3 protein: CASSQQTSGPDTQYF; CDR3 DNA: TGCGCCAGCAGCCAACAGACTAGCGGTCCTGATACGCAGTATTTT
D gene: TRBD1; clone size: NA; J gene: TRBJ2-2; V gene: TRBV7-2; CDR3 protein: CASRDLRGPGELFF; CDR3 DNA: TGTGCCAGCAGAGACCTCAGGGGGCCCGGGGAGCTGTTTTTT
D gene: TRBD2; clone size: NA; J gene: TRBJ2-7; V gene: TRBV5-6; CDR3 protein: CASSWGLAGGFEYF; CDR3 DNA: TGTGCCAGCAGCTGGGGACTAGCGGGGGGGTTCGAGTACTTC
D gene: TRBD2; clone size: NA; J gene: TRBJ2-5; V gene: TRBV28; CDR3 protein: CASTGLAVQETQYF; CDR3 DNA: TGTGCCAGCACCGGACTAGCGGTCCAAGAGACCCAGTACTTC
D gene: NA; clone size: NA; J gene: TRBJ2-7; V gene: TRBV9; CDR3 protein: CASSAQLIPGGEQYF; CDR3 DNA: TGTGCCAGCAGCGCCCAACTAATACCCGGGGGCGAGCAGTACTTC
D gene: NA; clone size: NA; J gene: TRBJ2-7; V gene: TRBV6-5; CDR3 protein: CASSYSTRVEQYF; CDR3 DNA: TGTGCCAGCAGTTACTCGACTCGGGTCGAGCAGTACTTC
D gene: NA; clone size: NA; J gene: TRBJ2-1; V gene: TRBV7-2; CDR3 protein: CASSRDGGVEAQFF; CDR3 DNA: TGTGCCAGCAGCCGAGACGGCGGGGTGGAGGCGCAGTTCTTC
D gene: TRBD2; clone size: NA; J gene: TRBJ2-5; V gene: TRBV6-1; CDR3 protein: CASRRLAYYQETQYF; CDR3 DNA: TGTGCCAGCAGGCGACTAGCGTACTACCAAGAGACCCAGTACTTC
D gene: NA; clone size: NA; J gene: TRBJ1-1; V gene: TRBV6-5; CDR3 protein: CASSYSTFGYTEAFF; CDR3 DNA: TGTGCCAGCAGTTACTCCACCTTCGGGTACACTGAAGCTTTCTTT
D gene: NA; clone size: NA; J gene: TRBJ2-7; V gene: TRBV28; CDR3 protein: CASSRPMGRWEQYF; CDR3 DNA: TGTGCCAGCAGTCGTCCGATGGGGAGGTGGGAGCAGTACTTC
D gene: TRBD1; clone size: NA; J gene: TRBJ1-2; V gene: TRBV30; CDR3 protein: CAWGTGEAPGYTF; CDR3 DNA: TGTGCCTGGGGGACAGGGGAAGCGCCTGGCTACACCTTC